This T cell receptor beta chain is from a study of cytomegalovirus exposure and HLA in healthy donors. Study-level results: V segments that were indistinguishable, TRBV6-2 and TRBV6-3 among them, were omitted from analysis. The study put roughly 160 TCR beta chains on its list as cytomegalovirus-associated.

Trimming removed 6 bases at V and 4 bases at J, with 9 bases between. Germline V gene lookup returns CDR1 SQVTM and CDR2 ANQGSEA. CDR3 length equals 11 residues. Each donor was healthy, and each was a bone marrow donor. A multiplex PCR was run with 60 Vbeta primers and 13 Jbeta primers. Assay: immunoSEQ multiplex PCR; the TCRdb copy retains only in-frame clones and omits some. The repertoire holds 200,000 or so clones, more than 65% seen once, with less than 6% in the top ten. This clone was observed once. Its antigen is still unknown. The V call is TRBV29-1, the J call TRBJ2-5; D not certain. The sample consisted of PBMCs. The TCR originated in a woman in her 30s in good health and CMV-seropositive. CDR3 protein: CSVDFVETQYF. In DNA, the CDR3 is TGCAGCGTAGACTTTGTAGAGACCCAGTACTTC.